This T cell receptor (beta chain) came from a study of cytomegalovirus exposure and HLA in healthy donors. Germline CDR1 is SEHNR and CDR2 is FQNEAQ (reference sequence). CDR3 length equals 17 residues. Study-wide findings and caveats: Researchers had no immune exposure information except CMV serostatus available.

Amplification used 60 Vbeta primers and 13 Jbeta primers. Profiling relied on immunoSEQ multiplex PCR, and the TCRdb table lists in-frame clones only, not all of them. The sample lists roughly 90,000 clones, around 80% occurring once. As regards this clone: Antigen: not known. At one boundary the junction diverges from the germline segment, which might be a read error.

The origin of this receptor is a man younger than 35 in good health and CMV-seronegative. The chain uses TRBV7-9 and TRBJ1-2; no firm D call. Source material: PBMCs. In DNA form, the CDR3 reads TGTTCCAGCACCCGTGGAGGGTTAGACTATCGGGACTATGGCTACACCTTC. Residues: CSSTRGGLDYRDYGYTF.